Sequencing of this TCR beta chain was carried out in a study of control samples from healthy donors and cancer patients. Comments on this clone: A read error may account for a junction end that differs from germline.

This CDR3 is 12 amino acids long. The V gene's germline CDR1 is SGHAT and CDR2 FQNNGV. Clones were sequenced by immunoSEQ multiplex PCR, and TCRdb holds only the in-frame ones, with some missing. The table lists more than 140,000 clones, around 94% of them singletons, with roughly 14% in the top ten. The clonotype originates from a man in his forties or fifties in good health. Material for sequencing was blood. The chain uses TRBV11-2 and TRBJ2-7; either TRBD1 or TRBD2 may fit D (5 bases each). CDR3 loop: CASSLDSPGPLF. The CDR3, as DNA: TGTGCCAGCAGCTTAGATAGCCCGGGGCCTCTCTTC.